What follows are 8 T cell receptor beta chains derived from one specimen sequenced in a study of response to subunit inactivated influenza vaccine. TCRdb re-called the RT-PCR reads through MiXCR, storing one row per CDR3 protein. The profile shows approximately 200,000 distinct CDR3 sequences, about an eighth of them singletons. The sample in question was CD8+ T cells sorted from PBMCs, obtained less than 6 days after vaccination. The receptors derive from a man aged 50-60 years who received an inactivated influenza vaccine.

This clonotype has a handful of counts. V gene TRBV11-2 combines with J gene TRBJ2-1; TRBD2 matches at 7 bases. Germline lookup yields CDR1 SGHAT and CDR2 FQNNGV. This CDR3 has 18 residues. The V gene end was trimmed by 2 bases and the J gene end by 10 bases; junction bases not matched to a gene: 20. The CDR3 loop reads CASSLYVPRGLDLREQFF. CDR3 bases: TGTGCCAGCAGCTTATATGTCCCCCGAGGACTAGACCTCCGGGAGCAGTTCTTC.

The V call is TRBV28, the J call TRBJ2-1, with a possible D match to TRBD1 (6 bases). V lost 10 bases to trimming and J lost 7 bases, with 20 bases between them. Germline V CDR1 and CDR2: MDHEN, SYDVKM. The CDR3 loop spans 14 amino acids. The CDR3 protein is CATLRVGARNEQFF. DNA of the CDR3: TGTGCCACCCTCCGGGTGGGGGCAAGAAATGAGCAGTTCTTC.

The rearrangement joins TRBV4-1 to TRBJ1-5, with a weak D call TRBD1 (6 bases). V was trimmed by 0 bases and J by 7 bases, leaving 13 bases between them. The CDR3 is 15 residues long. Germline V gene data show CDR1 as MGHRA and CDR2 as YSYEKL. CDR3 residues: CASSQDLSGGQPQHF. CDR3 coding DNA: TGCGCCAGCAGCCAAGATCTGTCCGGGGGCCAGCCCCAGCATTTT.

In its sample, this clonotype was seen a few times. J is TRBJ2-7 and V is TRBV7-8, with TRBD1 matching over 8 bases. The CDR3 runs to 14 residues. CDR1 is SGHVS and CDR2 is FQNEAQ in the germline V gene. Trimming took 2 bases from V and 2 from J; bases not matched to a gene: 2. Written as DNA, the CDR3 is TGTGCCAGCAGCTTAATGGACAGGGCCTACGAGCAGTACTTC. Translation: CASSLMDRAYEQYF. Variable domain in full (rest from reference TRBV7-8 and TRBJ2-7): GAGVSQSPRYKVAKRGQDVALRCDPISGHVSLFWYQQALGQGPEFLTYFQNEAQLDKSGLPSDRFFAERPEGSVSTLKIQRTQQEDSAVYLCASSLMDRAYEQYFGPGTRLTVT.

This clonotype was recorded a few times. The chain is built from TRBV20-1 and TRBJ2-7; no reliable D call. The CDR3 spans 11 residues. V was clipped by 4 bases and J by 1 base, with 5 bases between them. CDR1 and CDR2 from the germline V gene are DFQATT and SNEGSKA (reference sequence). CDR3 DNA sequence: TGCAGTGCTACAGAGTCCTACGAGCAGTACTTC. This encodes CSATESYEQYF.

This CDR3 reads CASSPRTGRSYEQYF. CDR3 DNA sequence: TGTGCCAGCAGTCCGCGGACAGGAAGAAGCTACGAGCAGTACTTC. V and J are TRBV6-1 and TRBJ2-7, with 7 bases aligning to TRBD1. CDR1 MNHNS and CDR2 SASEGT come from the germline V gene. CDR3 length: 15 amino acids. The V gene end was trimmed by 5 bases and the J gene end by 3 bases; junction bases not matched to a gene: 10.

This clonotype came up a few times. The chain couples TRBV5-1 to TRBJ2-7; no clear D gene. The CDR3 is 14 amino acids. The V end was cut by 1 base, the J end by 2 bases, with 10 bases between. Germline CDR1 and CDR2: SGHRS and YFSETQ. DNA for the CDR3: TGCGCCAGCAGCTTGACAGCCTCAACCTACGAGCAGTACTTC. It translates to CASSLTASTYEQYF.

This clonotype came up a few times. The chain is built from TRBV28 and TRBJ2-5, with 9 bases identical to TRBD2. The CDR3 extends over 17 amino acids. V dropped 7 bases and J dropped 5; count of bases not matched to a gene: 17. CDR1 and CDR2 (germline): MDHEN, SYDVKM. Written as DNA, the CDR3 is TGTGCCAGCACCCTAGGGACTAGCCACCCGGGTCTGGAGACCCAGTACTTC. It translates to CASTLGTSHPGLETQYF.